These 27 T cell receptor beta chains originate from one sample sequenced in a study of PD-1 blockade in classical Hodgkin lymphoma (dated by TCRdb to the early 2020s). The receptor library was made with the immunoSEQ multiplex PCR assay. Here the immuneACCESS table is served through TCRdb, limited to in-frame sequences with V and J called. Missing clones are a known gap in these copies; in checked studies unresolved V genes cover under half, and the rest lacks a known reason. The sample table lists 90,000 to 130,000 clones, roughly nine tenths of them with a count of one. The ten largest clonotypes hold 20% of the sample. What this sample's time point label stands for: cycle 2 day 1 (C2D1) of nivolumab. Every trial patient had relapsed after autologous stem cell transplantation, and cohorts A, B and C differed in prior brentuximab vedotin exposure. The source material was peripheral blood mononuclear cells (PBMCs), sampled before the second cycle of nivolumab. The receptors were gathered from a human donor with classical Hodgkin lymphoma.

The gene calls are TRBV4-1 and TRBJ1-2, with a tentative D call TRBD1 (6 bases). This CDR3 contains 18 residues. Germline CDR1 is MGHRA and CDR2 is YSYEKL. V lost 3 bases, J lost 0 bases, and 20 bases lay in between. Here the CDR3 DNA reads TGCGCCAGCAGCCATCCTTGGACAGAGCCCAGAGCTAACTATGGCTACACCTTC. It specifies CASSHPWTEPRANYGYTF.

This clone came up a few times. The genes are TRBV29-1 and TRBJ2-1; D is uncertain. Trimming left V 5 bases short and J 0 bases short, with 2 bases between. CDR1 is SQVTM, CDR2 ANQGSEA, per germline. The CDR3 is 11 residues long. CDR3 in amino acids: CSVSSYNEQFF. In DNA form, the CDR3 reads TGCAGCGTTAGCTCCTACAATGAGCAGTTCTTC.

The chain recombines TRBV19 with TRBJ1-1; 8 bases are a match to TRBD1. The germline V gene has CDR1 LNHDA and CDR2 SQIVND (reference sequence). V shed 4 bases, J shed 5 bases, and the junction held 6 bases outside the gene matches. The CDR3 extends over 14 amino acids. Here the CDR3 reads CASSNQGAWTEAFF. The CDR3 nucleotides are TGTGCCAGTAGTAACCAGGGGGCTTGGACTGAAGCTTTCTTT.

V usage is TRBV7-2 and J usage is TRBJ2-2; the D gene is possibly TRBD1 (6 bases). The CDR3 is 17 residues long. Germline V gene data show CDR1 as SGHTA and CDR2 as FQGNSA. Trimming cost V 3 bases and J 0 bases, with 14 bases left between them. This CDR3 is CASSFTLRTANTGELFF. The CDR3 DNA sequence: TGTGCCAGCAGCTTCACCCTGCGGACAGCGAACACCGGGGAGCTGTTTTTT. Full variable domain (remainder filled in from reference TRBV7-2 and TRBJ2-2): GAGVSQSPSNKVTEKGKDVELRCDPISGHTALYWYRQSLGQGLEFLIYFQGNSAPDKSGLPSDRFSAERTGGSVSTLTIQRTQQEDSAVYLCASSFTLRTANTGELFFGEGSRLTVL.

This chain connects TRBV7-9 to TRBJ2-2; 7 positions agree with TRBD2. The V gene end was trimmed by 1 base and the J gene end by 6 bases; junction bases not matched to a gene: 8. This CDR3 has 16 amino acids. Germline V lookup: CDR1 SEHNR, CDR2 FQNEAQ (reference sequence). The CDR3 sequence: CASSLVRLAVAGELFF. CDR3 DNA sequence: TGTGCCAGCAGCTTAGTGAGACTAGCCGTGGCCGGGGAGCTGTTTTTT. The full variable domain, in which reference TRBV7-9 and TRBJ2-2 provide the parts outside the CDR3, is DTGVSQNPRHKITKRGQNVTFRCDPISEHNRLYWYRQTLGQGPEFLTYFQNEAQLEKSRLLSDRFSAERPKGSFSTLEIQRTEQGDSAMYLCASSLVRLAVAGELFFGEGSRLTVL.

This clone was counted a few times. The gene calls are TRBV2 and TRBJ1-5; TRBD1 matches at 10 bases. After removal of 8 bases from V and 6 bases from J, the junction contained 4 bases not matched to a gene. The CDR3 length is 13 residues. CDR1 and CDR2 from the germline V gene are SNHLY and FYNNEI. CDR3 DNA: TGTGCCAGCGGGGACAGGGGTACTCAGCCCCAGCATTTT. Residues: CASGDRGTQPQHF.

The chain combines TRBV28 with TRBJ2-2; D gene unclear. The CDR3 has 14 amino acids. V was cut by 6 bases and J by 0 bases, with 8 bases left in between. Per germline, CDR1 MDHEN and CDR2 SYDVKM. For the CDR3, the DNA is TGTGCCAGCAGGACACCATCGAACACCGGGGAGCTGTTTTTT. Residues: CASRTPSNTGELFF.

In its sample, this clone was seen a few times. The genes are TRBV14 and TRBJ1-1; D not certain. The CDR3 runs to 14 residues. Germline V lookup: CDR1 SGHDN, CDR2 FVKESK. With 0 bases removed from V and 3 bases from J, the gap between germline ends came to 8 bases. The CDR3 DNA reads as TGTGCCAGCAGCCAAGAGATGGGAGACACTGAAGCTTTCTTT. This encodes CASSQEMGDTEAFF.

Many counts were recorded for this clone. The chain carries TRBV30 and TRBJ1-1, with D perhaps matching TRBD1 (5 bases). This CDR3 is built from 11 residues. Germline V lookup: CDR1 GTSNPN, CDR2 SVGIG (reference sequence). CDR3 nucleotides: TGTGTAACTATCTGGGGGGAGAGAGCTTTCTTT. This sequence encodes CVTIWGERAFF.

The chain has TRBV15 and TRBJ2-3; 8 bases agree with TRBD2. Trimming at V came to 0 bases and at J to 1 base, leaving 6 bases not matched to a gene. CDR1 and CDR2 (germline): LNHNV, YYDKDF (reference sequence). The CDR3 length is 17 residues. CDR3: CATSRDFGREGTDTQYF. The DNA for the CDR3 is TGTGCCACCAGCAGAGATTTTGGGCGGGAGGGCACAGATACGCAGTATTTT.

The chain joins TRBV19 to TRBJ2-7, with a weak D call TRBD2 (6 bases). The CDR3 loop spans 15 amino acids. The V gene lost 3 bases and the J gene lost 5 bases, with 17 bases spanning the gap. Germline V CDR1 and CDR2: LNHDA, SQIVND (reference sequence). The CDR3 sequence: CASSIAAGIPHEQYF. Here the CDR3 DNA reads TGTGCCAGTAGTATCGCGGCGGGAATACCCCACGAGCAGTACTTC.

This clone was picked up a small number of times. V is TRBV5-1 and J is TRBJ2-2, with 8 bases identical to TRBD2. The CDR3 covers 15 residues. The junction had 6 bases not matched to a gene; V was cut back by 4 bases and J by 4 bases. Germline V lookup: CDR1 SGHRS, CDR2 YFSETQ. The CDR3 DNA reads as TGCGCCAGCAGCCCCCGGACTAGCTCCACCGGGGAGCTGTTTTTT. Translation gives CASSPRTSSTGELFF.

The chain links TRBV15 to TRBJ2-2; TRBD2 matches at 8 bases. Germline trimming cut 3 bases from V and 6 bases from J; bases unmatched to any gene: 3. The CDR3 is made up of 14 amino acids. Germline V lookup: CDR1 LNHNV, CDR2 YYDKDF (reference sequence). This chain's CDR3 is CATSSRSGAGELFF. The CDR3 DNA sequence: TGTGCCACCAGCAGCCGTAGCGGGGCCGGGGAGCTGTTTTTT.

This clone was observed once. The chain uses TRBV2 and TRBJ1-2, with 8 bases matching TRBD1. The CDR3 is made up of 19 amino acids. The ends lost 4 bases at V and 0 bases at J; junction bases unmatched: 16. The germline CDR1 and CDR2 sequences are SNHLY and FYNNEI. The CDR3 protein is CASSGMARTGYRANYGYTF. CDR3 nucleotides: TGTGCCAGCAGTGGAATGGCCCGGACAGGGTATCGGGCTAACTATGGCTACACCTTC.

CDR3: CASRPQGDSNQPQHF. For the CDR3, the DNA is TGTGCCAGCAGGCCCCAGGGAGACAGCAATCAGCCCCAGCATTTT. V gene TRBV27 combines with J gene TRBJ1-5, with D tentatively TRBD1 (5 bases). CDR1 MNHEY and CDR2 SMNVEV come from the germline V gene (reference sequence). The CDR3 is made up of 15 amino acids. Trimming shortened V by 6 bases and J by 1 base, and 13 bases separated the two germline ends.

The chain recombines TRBV27 with TRBJ2-1, with 10 bases matching TRBD2. The CDR3 is 15 residues long. CDR1 and CDR2 (germline): MNHEY, SMNVEV (reference sequence). V lost 5 bases, J lost 10 bases, and 11 bases stayed unmatched. CDR3 sequence reads: CASSPAAGGREEQFF. For the CDR3, the DNA is TGTGCCAGCAGTCCAGCAGCGGGAGGGAGGGAGGAGCAGTTCTTC.

The chain joins TRBV18 to TRBJ1-3; D ambiguous. The CDR3 is 15 residues long. Deletions cut 3 bases from V and 0 bases from J, with 9 bases between. The germline CDR1 and CDR2 sequences are KGHSH and LQKENI. This CDR3 reads CASSPRGDSGNTIYF. CDR3 nucleotides: TGTGCCAGCTCACCCCGGGGAGACTCTGGAAACACCATATATTTT.

The rearrangement joins TRBV5-1 to TRBJ2-1, with D hard to call. CDR3 size: 11 residues. Germline V CDR1 and CDR2: SGHRS, YFSETQ. V was cut by 2 bases and J by 7 bases, with 4 bases left in between. The CDR3 bases are TGCGCCAGCAGCTTCCAAAATGAGCAGTTCTTC. Translated, it gives CASSFQNEQFF.

The chain joins TRBV5-4 to TRBJ2-5; either TRBD1 or TRBD2 may fit D (5 bases each). The V end was cut by 3 bases, the J end by 4 bases, with 16 bases between. CDR3 size: 15 residues. Germline V lookup: CDR1 SGHNT, CDR2 YYREEE (reference sequence). The CDR3 here is CASSSGPQRGETQYF. The DNA for the CDR3 is TGTGCCAGCAGCTCGGGACCCCAGAGGGGAGAGACCCAGTACTTC.

The chain links TRBV7-2 to TRBJ2-3; 10 bases match TRBD1. Germline CDR1 and CDR2: SGHTA and FQGNSA. With 4 bases clipped from V and 5 bases from J, the junction kept 9 bases outside the gene matches. The CDR3 runs to 16 residues. CDR3 residues: CASSSNLGQGIDTQYF. Here the CDR3 DNA reads TGTGCCAGCAGCTCTAACCTGGGACAGGGGATAGATACGCAGTATTTT.

V usage is TRBV10-3 and J usage is TRBJ2-1, with 8 bases that match TRBD2. Germline values: CDR1 ENHRY, CDR2 SYGVKD. CDR3 length equals 17 residues. Trimming took 0 bases from V and 2 from J; bases not matched to a gene: 6. The CDR3 nucleotides are TGTGCCATCAGTGAGTCGGGTAGCGGGAACGCCTACAATGAGCAGTTCTTC. Translation: CAISESGSGNAYNEQFF.

J is TRBJ1-1 and V is TRBV11-3, with D possibly being TRBD1 (5 bases). The germline CDR1 and CDR2 sequences are SGHNT and YENEEA. With 5 bases removed from V and 1 base from J, the gap between germline ends came to 8 bases. The CDR3 has 13 residues. The CDR3 sequence is CASSPGQNTEAFF. In DNA form, the CDR3 reads TGTGCCAGCAGCCCAGGACAGAACACTGAAGCTTTCTTT.

This chain joins TRBV2 and TRBJ2-6; TRBD2 is a possible D gene (6 bases). V was clipped by 9 bases and J by 0 bases, with 9 bases between them. This CDR3 is 14 amino acids long. Per the germline V gene, CDR1 is SNHLY and CDR2 is FYNNEI. CDR3 sequence reads: CARGGISGANVLTF. The CDR3 region has the DNA TGTGCCAGGGGCGGGATCTCTGGGGCCAACGTCCTGACTTTC.

The chain combines TRBV6-5 with TRBJ1-2; 7 positions agree with TRBD1. The CDR3 is made up of 15 amino acids. Germline values: CDR1 MNHEY, CDR2 SVGAGI. The ends lost 2 bases at V and 6 bases at J; junction bases unmatched: 9. The chain's CDR3 is CASSYAQTGINGYTF. The CDR3 DNA sequence: TGTGCCAGCAGTTACGCCCAGACAGGGATTAATGGCTACACCTTC.

V usage is TRBV6-5 and J usage is TRBJ2-7; possibly TRBD1 for D (6 bases). Germline V gene lookup returns CDR1 MNHEY and CDR2 SVGAGI. This CDR3 is 14 amino acids long. The germline V and J ends were trimmed by 6 bases and 6 bases, with 18 bases remaining between them. The CDR3 DNA reads as TGTGCCAGCAGCCCCAGGGACACCCGTTCCGAGCAGTACTTC. The encoded protein is CASSPRDTRSEQYF.

This rearrangement joins TRBV10-2 to TRBJ2-7; D ambiguous. The germline gives CDR1 WSHSY, CDR2 SAAADI. CDR3 length equals 14 residues. Trimming removed 4 bases from V and 2 bases from J, with 12 bases in between. The CDR3: CASSALDVTYEQYF. The CDR3 DNA reads as TGCGCCAGCAGTGCCCTGGATGTTACCTACGAGCAGTACTTC.

The chain couples TRBV6-5 to TRBJ2-7; D assignment may be TRBD1 or TRBD2 (5 bases each). The CDR3 extends over 14 amino acids. Per germline, CDR1 MNHEY and CDR2 SVGAGI. With 5 bases removed from V and 0 bases from J, the gap between germline ends came to 11 bases. The CDR3 DNA follows: TGTGCCAGCAGTCGCTTGGGGGACTCCTACGAGCAGTACTTC. It yields the protein CASSRLGDSYEQYF.